These 12 T cell receptor beta chains originate from one sample sequenced in a study of T cell clusters in autoimmune cytopenias. TRB was amplified by touch-down multiplex PCR, primer pools A and B combined. No DNA is given; TCRdb re-called the multiplex PCR reads and lists each CDR3 protein once. Its table lists 6,000 to 8,500 distinct CDR3 sequences. Tens of thousands of genome equivalents of blood DNA were amplified for TRB. The sequenced sample was peripheral blood. The receptors originated from a human donor with an autoimmune cytopenia or autoimmune hepatitis (not recorded which).

The chain is built from TRBV20-1 and TRBJ1-5; there is no DNA to check the TCRdb D call of TRBD1. Per the germline V gene, CDR1 is DFQATT and CDR2 is SNEGSKA (reference sequence). This CDR3 contains 15 residues. The CDR3 region is CSASHRGFGNQPQHF.

The chain employs TRBV19 and TRBJ1-3. The germline V gene encodes CDR1 LNHDA and CDR2 SQIVND (reference sequence). CDR3 length: 13 amino acids. CDR3 sequence: CASNRGLGNTIYF.

By frequency, this clonotype registers medium-sized. The V call is TRBV19, the J call TRBJ1-6; checking the TCRdb D call of TRBD1 is not possible without DNA. Germline V gives CDR1 LNHDA, CDR2 SQIVND (reference sequence). This CDR3 has 13 amino acids. The CDR3 loop reads CASSRGPGAPLHF. Full variable domain (outside the CDR3, taken from reference TRBV19 and TRBJ1-6): DGGITQSPKYLFRKEGQNVTLSCEQNLNHDAMYWYRQDPGQGLRLIYYSQIVNDFQKGDIAEGYSVSREKKESFPLTVTSAQKNPTAFYLCASSRGPGAPLHFGNGTRLTVT.

V is TRBV5-1 and J is TRBJ2-7. CDR3 length: 14 amino acids. In germline, CDR1 is SGHRS, CDR2 YFSETQ. The CDR3 region is CASSLVVSPYEQYF.

V usage is TRBV7-9 and J usage is TRBJ2-7; as DNA is missing, the TRBD1 call by TCRdb cannot be tested. Germline V gives CDR1 SEHNR, CDR2 FQNEAQ (reference sequence). This CDR3 spans 13 amino acids. The CDR3: CASSQGPNYVQYF.

The chain joins TRBV20-1 to TRBJ2-3; TCRdb proposes TRBD1, but this gene call is untestable without DNA. The germline CDR1 and CDR2 sequences are DFQATT and SNEGSKA (reference sequence). The CDR3 contains 15 residues. CDR3 sequence reads: CSARDGAGVADTQYF.

The chain's CDR3 is CASSLASGLAKNIQYF. V gene TRBV7-2 combines with J gene TRBJ2-4. CDR3 size: 16 residues. CDR1 and CDR2 from the germline V gene are SGHTA and FQGNSA.

This clonotype registers medium-sized by frequency. The chain couples TRBV19 to TRBJ2-2; without DNA, the TCRdb call of TRBD2 cannot be checked. Germline assignment: CDR1 LNHDA and CDR2 SQIVND (reference sequence). The CDR3 contains 16 residues. CDR3 in amino acids: CASSILAGGSTGELFF. The variable domain in full, with the rest retrieved from reference TRBV19 and TRBJ2-2, is DGGITQSPKYLFRKEGQNVTLSCEQNLNHDAMYWYRQDPGQGLRLIYYSQIVNDFQKGDIAEGYSVSREKKESFPLTVTSAQKNPTAFYLCASSILAGGSTGELFFGEGSRLTVL.

V usage is TRBV20-1 and J usage is TRBJ2-1; the D call from TCRdb, TRBD2, cannot be confirmed without DNA. CDR3 length: 14 residues. The germline CDR1 and CDR2 sequences are DFQATT and SNEGSKA (reference sequence). CDR3 in amino acids: CSASMAGGSREQFF.

This CDR3 is CASSSPGGTNTEAFF. The rearrangement joins TRBV5-5 to TRBJ1-1; checking the TCRdb D call of TRBD1 is not possible without DNA. The length of the CDR3 is 15 residues. Germline CDR1 SGHKS, CDR2 YYEKEE (reference sequence).

This clonotype is deemed medium-sized by its frequency. The rearrangement uses TRBV19 and TRBJ1-5. This CDR3 has 15 amino acids. Germline CDR1 and CDR2: LNHDA and SQIVND (reference sequence). This CDR3 is CASSIGAAGNQPQHF.

Measured by frequency, this clonotype is medium-sized. The genes are TRBV19 and TRBJ1-3; the D call of TRBD1 rests on TCRdb alone, since no DNA is present to check it. The CDR3 runs to 14 residues. Germline V gene data show CDR1 as LNHDA and CDR2 as SQIVND (reference sequence). CDR3 loop: CASSRRTGANTIYF.